These 28 T cell receptor beta chains came from one sample sequenced in a study of Ad26.COV2.S vaccination and SARS-CoV-2 variants. Data came from immunoSEQ multiplex PCR; TCRdb stores just in-frame clones and leaves some out. The sample includes approximately 150,000 clones, roughly 89% seen only once; the top ten take more than 4.5%. Sequenced material: peripheral blood, taken after recovery from COVID-19. These receptors all stem from a human donor who had recovered from COVID-19.

This clone was detected once. The rearrangement uses TRBV7-2 and TRBJ2-3; 8 bases match TRBD2. CDR1 SGHTA and CDR2 FQGNSA come from the germline V gene. The trim removed 3 bases at V and 4 bases at J, leaving 3 bases unmatched. The CDR3 has 14 amino acids. CDR3 in DNA: TGTGCCAGCAGCTTTAGCGGGGCGTCAGATACGCAGTATTTT. Amino acids: CASSFSGASDTQYF.

The chain carries TRBV28 and TRBJ2-1; 7 nucleotides align to TRBD2. The CDR3 spans 18 residues. The junction had 15 bases not matched to a gene; V was cut back by 3 bases and J by 4 bases. Germline lookup yields CDR1 MDHEN and CDR2 SYDVKM. The CDR3 bases are TGTGCCAGCAGTTTGCGGTCGGGGGGATCTTTTCCTTACAATGAGCAGTTCTTC. The encoded protein is CASSLRSGGSFPYNEQFF.

This clone was observed once. The V gene is TRBV24-1, the J gene TRBJ1-3; 7 bases are a match to TRBD1. This CDR3 comprises 15 residues. V lost 4 bases, J lost 2 bases, and 4 bases stayed unmatched. Germline V lookup: CDR1 KGHDR, CDR2 SFDVKD. The CDR3 loop reads CATSESTGTGNTIYF. CDR3 nucleotide sequence: TGTGCCACCAGTGAGTCGACAGGGACTGGAAACACCATATATTTT.

The chain uses TRBV7-9 and TRBJ2-7, with 8 bases lining up with TRBD1. The CDR3 has 17 residues. Germline V gene data show CDR1 as SEHNR and CDR2 as FQNEAQ (reference sequence). V lost 1 base and J lost 3; bases outside the gene matches: 11. Written as DNA, the CDR3 is TGTGCCAGCAGCTTAGGGGGGTCCGGACAGGGTCTCTACGAGCAGTACTTC. Its translation is CASSLGGSGQGLYEQYF.

Only one count was recorded for this clone. V is TRBV14 and J is TRBJ2-1, with D perhaps matching TRBD2 (6 bases). Trimming shortened V by 10 bases and J by 15 bases, and 28 bases separated the two germline ends. In germline, CDR1 is SGHDN, CDR2 FVKESK. This CDR3 has 14 amino acids. The CDR3 region has the DNA TGTGCCAACAGGTTTTTTACGGGGGTAGAAGGTCTGTTCTTC. Its translation: CANRFFTGVEGLFF.

The genes are TRBV28 and TRBJ2-3, with TRBD2 matching over 7 bases. This CDR3 comprises 17 residues. Trimming took 3 bases from V and 5 from J; bases not matched to a gene: 14. CDR1 is MDHEN, CDR2 SYDVKM, per germline. This CDR3 is CASSFLGGVTSGDTQYF. The CDR3 DNA follows: TGTGCCAGCAGTTTCTTGGGGGGGGTCACCTCTGGAGATACGCAGTATTTT. Together with reference TRBV28 and TRBJ2-3, the CDR3 gives the full variable domain: DVKVTQSSRYLVKRTGEKVFLECVQDMDHENMFWYRQDPGLGLRLIYFSYDVKMKEKGDIPEGYSVSREKKERFSLILESASTNQTSMYLCASSFLGGVTSGDTQYFGPGTRLTVL.

CDR3 nucleotides: TGTGCCAGCAGCAAAAAGAGTCGGACTAGCGGGAAAGAGACCCAGTACTTC. Translated, it gives CASSKKSRTSGKETQYF. J is TRBJ2-5 and V is TRBV21-1; the listed D gene, TRBD2, was not tested against the DNA. TRBV21-1 is designated a pseudogene. The CDR3 sequence is 17 residues long.

This chain joins TRBV6-6 and TRBJ2-7, with D unclear. This CDR3 has 16 amino acids. The V end lost 2 bases, the J end lost 0 bases, and 14 bases lay between the germline ends. Germline values: CDR1 MNHNY, CDR2 SVGAGI (reference sequence). In DNA form, the CDR3 reads TGTGCCAGCAGTTACAGTACCGACTCACTCTCCTACGAGCAGTACTTC. It specifies CASSYSTDSLSYEQYF.

The chain has TRBV27 and TRBJ2-7; 8 bases align to TRBD2. Germline trimming cut 4 bases from V and 2 bases from J; bases unmatched to any gene: 10. This CDR3 has 16 amino acids. Germline loops: CDR1 MNHEY, CDR2 SMNVEV (reference sequence). The CDR3 sequence: CASSWSAGGQPYEQYF. The CDR3 DNA sequence: TGTGCCAGCAGTTGGTCTGCGGGGGGCCAACCCTACGAGCAGTACTTC.

This chain links TRBV7-6 with TRBJ2-2; TRBD2 matches at 10 bases. This CDR3 spans 16 amino acids. Per the germline V gene, CDR1 is SGHVS and CDR2 is FNYEAQ. Germline trimming cut 3 bases from V and 4 bases from J; bases unmatched to any gene: 5. CDR3 residues: CASSFSGGTSTGELFF. DNA for the CDR3: TGTGCCAGCAGCTTTAGCGGGGGGACGAGCACCGGGGAGCTGTTTTTT. The entire variable domain, with the rest obtained from reference TRBV7-6 and TRBJ2-2, is as follows: GAGVSQSPRYKVTKRGQDVALRCDPISGHVSLYWYRQALGQGPEFLTYFNYEAQQDKSGLPNDRFSAERPEGSISTLTIQRTEQRDSAMYRCASSFSGGTSTGELFFGEGSRLTVL.

The sample holds a few counts of this clone. This rearrangement joins TRBV30 to TRBJ2-7; D unclear. CDR1 is GTSNPN and CDR2 is SVGIG in the germline V gene (reference sequence). V lost 6 bases and J 2 bases, leaving 11 bases between the germline ends. CDR3 size: 12 residues. In DNA, the CDR3 is TGTGCCTGTTCTGTTCTGGCCTACGAGCAGTACTTC. Its translation is CACSVLAYEQYF.

Comments on this clone: This may be a read error, as it is one base from a much larger clone. The chain links TRBV7-2 to TRBJ1-1, with no clear D. The CDR3 contains 12 residues. Germline V CDR1 and CDR2: SGHTA, FQGNSA. The ends were cut back, 2 bases at V and 0 bases at J, with 1 base in the middle. The CDR3 DNA follows: TGTGCCAGCAGCTTAATGAACACTGAAGCTTTCTTT. Its protein product is CASSLMNTEAFF.

The DNA of the CDR3 is TGCGCCAGCAGCCAAGGGGGACAGGGGGCTTTTGGCACCATATATTTT. Translated: CASSQGGQGAFGTIYF. The chain carries TRBV4-1 and TRBJ1-3; 12 bases agree with TRBD1. CDR3 length: 16 amino acids. Germline-derived CDR1 and CDR2 are MGHRA and YSYEKL. V was clipped by 1 base and J by 9 bases; unmatched bases: 7.

This chain joins TRBV2 and TRBJ1-3, with D possibly matching TRBD1 (5 bases). Germline CDR1 reads SNHLY; CDR2 reads FYNNEI. The V gene lost 3 bases and the J gene lost 0 bases, with 9 bases spanning the gap. The CDR3 loop spans 15 amino acids. In DNA form, the CDR3 reads TGTGCCAGCAGTGACTGGGGGGTCTCTGGAAACACCATATATTTT. Its translation: CASSDWGVSGNTIYF.

The chain is built from TRBV29-1 and TRBJ1-1; no reliable D call. Trimming shortened V by 0 bases and J by 1 base, and 9 bases separated the two germline ends. This CDR3 is built from 14 residues. Germline CDR1 and CDR2: SQVTM and ANQGSEA. The DNA of the CDR3 is TGCAGCGTTGAAGATGGAGAGTCGAACACTGAAGCTTTCTTT. It yields the protein CSVEDGESNTEAFF.

The DNA for the CDR3 is TGTGCCAGTAGTCCTGGACAGGGCTACTCCACAGATACGCAGTATTTT. Its protein product is CASSPGQGYSTDTQYF. The chain uses TRBV19 and TRBJ2-3; 8 bases match TRBD1. From germline, CDR1 is LNHDA and CDR2 SQIVND (reference sequence). V lost 5 bases, J lost 2 bases, and 9 bases stayed unmatched. The CDR3 spans 16 residues.

The chain uses TRBV11-2 and TRBJ1-4; D is uncertain. Looked up from germline, CDR1 is SGHAT and CDR2 is FQNNGV. The V gene lost 3 bases and the J gene lost 0 bases, with 5 bases spanning the gap. CDR3 size: 14 residues. This CDR3 is CASSLSATNEKLFF. The CDR3 region has the DNA TGTGCCAGCAGCTTGAGTGCAACTAATGAAAAACTGTTTTTT.

This clone has a single count. CDR3 loop: CASSLGPAGAVQPQHF. CDR3 in DNA: TGTGCCAGCAGCTTAGGACCTGCAGGGGCGGTTCAGCCCCAGCATTTT. The genes are TRBV7-2 and TRBJ1-5; D may be TRBD1 (6 bases). Germline loops: CDR1 SGHTA, CDR2 FQGNSA. The CDR3 covers 16 residues. V dropped 1 base and J dropped 6 bases, with 16 bases sitting between them.

This clone showed up just once. The chain employs TRBV3-1 (or the pseudogene TRBV3-2) and TRBJ2-7; D might be TRBD1 or TRBD2, each matching 5 bases. Germline lookup yields CDR1 LGHDT and CDR2 YNNKEL (reference sequence). CDR3 length: 14 residues. V dropped 4 bases and J dropped 6 bases, with 16 bases sitting between them. The CDR3 DNA sequence: TGTGCCAGCAGCCGGGGGAGCCCCTTTTCCGAGCAGTACTTC. Translating it yields CASSRGSPFSEQYF.

This clone has just a few counts. The rearrangement links TRBV28 to TRBJ1-5, with D maybe TRBD1 (5 bases). V was pared by 7 bases and J by 7 bases, with 17 bases between. The CDR3 is 14 residues long. Looked up from germline, CDR1 is MDHEN and CDR2 is SYDVKM. The CDR3 sequence: CASIVRGRDQPQHF. The CDR3 DNA is TGTGCCAGCATTGTTCGGGGACGCGACCAGCCCCAGCATTTT.

The chain couples TRBV5-1 to TRBJ2-7; 10 bases line up with TRBD1. With V trimmed by 0 bases and J by 2 bases, 5 bases remained unmatched. The CDR3 totals 16 residues. Germline values: CDR1 SGHRS, CDR2 YFSETQ. CDR3 region: CASSLGADRGTYEQYF. The CDR3 DNA is TGCGCCAGCAGCTTGGGAGCGGACAGGGGGACCTACGAGCAGTACTTC.

The rearrangement links TRBV6-2 or TRBV6-3 to TRBJ1-2, with D perhaps matching TRBD1 (6 bases). The CDR3 totals 16 residues. V was clipped by 2 bases and J by 6 bases, with 19 bases between them. Germline V gene data show CDR1 as MNHEY and CDR2 as SVGEGT. The CDR3 bases are TGTGCCAGCAGTTACGTAGAAGTCAGGGGATCTGATGGCTACACCTTC. Amino acids: CASSYVEVRGSDGYTF.

This clone appeared once. The gene calls are TRBV27 and TRBJ1-5, with D unresolved. Trimming removed 6 bases from V and 4 bases from J, with 10 bases in between. CDR3 length equals 13 residues. CDR1 and CDR2 from the germline V gene are MNHEY and SMNVEV (reference sequence). The CDR3 coding sequence is TGTGCCAGCAGCGCGCGAGGGAATCAGCCCCAGCATTTT. Translation gives CASSARGNQPQHF.

V usage is TRBV18 and J usage is TRBJ2-2, with D maybe TRBD2 (5 bases). There are 16 residues in the CDR3. Germline V gene data show CDR1 as KGHSH and CDR2 as LQKENI. Trimming cost V 0 bases and J 6 bases, with 14 bases left between them. The CDR3 bases are TGTGCCAGCTCACCACCGTCCGCCGTGAGGGCCGGGGAGCTGTTTTTT. Its protein product is CASSPPSAVRAGELFF.

The V and J genes are TRBV7-9 and TRBJ2-3, with D unclear. CDR1 and CDR2 from the germline V gene are SEHNR and FQNEAQ (reference sequence). The CDR3 is 13 residues long. V dropped 2 bases and J dropped 4 bases, with 7 bases sitting between them. The CDR3 loop reads CASSLLASDTQYF. Written as DNA, the CDR3 is TGTGCCAGCAGCTTATTGGCTTCAGATACGCAGTATTTT.

About this clone itself: Other DNA sequences from this sample encode an identical CDR3 as well. The rearrangement links TRBV7-9 to TRBJ1-1; D not certain. This CDR3 spans 12 amino acids. The germline V gene has CDR1 SEHNR and CDR2 FQNEAQ (reference sequence). V lost 3 bases, J lost 8 bases, and 10 bases lay in between. As DNA, the CDR3 is TGTGCCAGCAGCTTTGTAGGAACCGAAGCTTTCTTT. Translation gives CASSFVGTEAFF. Complete variable domain (other parts from reference TRBV7-9 and TRBJ1-1): DTGVSQNPRHKITKRGQNVTFRCDPISEHNRLYWYRQTLGQGPEFLTYFQNEAQLEKSRLLSDRFSAERPKGSFSTLEIQRTEQGDSAMYLCASSFVGTEAFFGQGTRLTVV.

This rearrangement joins TRBV19 to TRBJ1-6; TRBD1 is a possible D gene (5 bases). Trimming took off 8 bases at V and 0 bases at J, with 11 bases between the two ends. The CDR3 extends over 15 amino acids. CDR1 and CDR2 from the germline V gene are LNHDA and SQIVND (reference sequence). The CDR3 sequence: CASRGGSSYNSPLHF. For the CDR3, the DNA is TGTGCCAGTCGGGGGGGAAGCTCCTATAATTCACCCCTCCACTTT.

The rearrangement links TRBV6-5 to TRBJ2-1, with 8 bases aligning to TRBD2. Trimming cost V 4 bases and J 5 bases; bases outside gene matches: 7. Germline V gene data show CDR1 as MNHEY and CDR2 as SVGAGI. The CDR3 totals 15 residues. The CDR3 nucleotides are TGTGCCAGCAGTTTACGGGGGGGCACAAACAATGAGCAGTTCTTC. Translating it yields CASSLRGGTNNEQFF.